These 13 T cell receptor beta chains originate from one sample sequenced in a study of cytomegalovirus exposure and HLA in healthy donors. PCR employed 60 Vbeta and 13 Jbeta primers. Some clones are missing from TCRdb's copy, which holds only in-frame ones; the method was immunoSEQ multiplex PCR. Among 90,000 to 150,000 clones listed, 70% to 90% were seen once. Source material: PBMCs. The receptors were sampled from a man between 40 and 49 years old in good health and CMV-seronegative.

The chain recombines TRBV11-2 with TRBJ1-2, with a weak D call TRBD1 (6 bases). This CDR3 has 13 residues. Germline V gene lookup returns CDR1 SGHAT and CDR2 FQNNGV. The germline V and J ends were trimmed by 5 bases and 8 bases, with 15 bases remaining between them. This chain's CDR3 is CASSLGHGYGYTF. DNA for the CDR3: TGTGCCAGCAGCCTGGGACACGGTTACGGCTACACCTTC. Looking up the rest from reference TRBV11-2 and TRBJ1-2 gives the full variable domain: EAGVAQSPRYKIIEKRQSVAFWCNPISGHATLYWYQQILGQGPKLLIQFQNNGVVDDSQLPKDRFSAERLKGVDSTLKIQPAKLEDSAVYLCASSLGHGYGYTFGSGTRLTVV.

The V call is TRBV18, the J call TRBJ2-5; 9 positions match TRBD2. The J segment lost 2 bases and the V segment lost 2 bases, leaving 6 bases of the junction unmatched. The length of the CDR3 is 16 residues. Germline V gene sequence: CDR1 KGHSH, CDR2 LQKENI. DNA for the CDR3: TGTGCCAGCTCACCATTGGCTAGCGGGGCACAAGAGACCCAGTACTTC. This gives the protein CASSPLASGAQETQYF.

The chain couples TRBV15 to TRBJ2-7; a weak D match, TRBD1 (6 bases). V was clipped by 6 bases and J by 3 bases, with 18 bases between them. Germline assignment: CDR1 LNHNV and CDR2 YYDKDF (reference sequence). CDR3 length: 15 amino acids. The DNA for the CDR3 is TGTGCCACCAGTACTAATACAGGGAATCTCTACGAGCAGTACTTC. Protein: CATSTNTGNLYEQYF.

J is TRBJ1-1 and V is TRBV29-1; no firm D call. Germline lookup yields CDR1 SQVTM and CDR2 ANQGSEA. V was trimmed by 5 bases and J by 0 bases, leaving 10 bases between them. This CDR3 has 13 amino acids. This CDR3 is CSVRYSMNTEAFF. CDR3 sequence (DNA): TGCAGCGTTCGTTACAGTATGAACACTGAAGCTTTCTTT.

A few counts support this clone. V and J are TRBV18 and TRBJ2-7, with 8 bases lining up with TRBD1. The V and J ends lost 5 bases and 5 bases, in that order; junction bases with no gene match: 2. This CDR3 has 12 amino acids. CDR1 is KGHSH, CDR2 LQKENI, per germline. CDR3 bases: TGTGCCAGCTCAAAGGACAGGGACGAGCAGTACTTC. It is translated as CASSKDRDEQYF.

This clone was detected a few times. The chain employs TRBV5-1 and TRBJ1-4, with 9 nucleotides matching TRBD1. The germline V gene encodes CDR1 SGHRS and CDR2 YFSETQ. The ends lost 2 bases at V and 8 bases at J; junction bases unmatched: 7. This CDR3 spans 15 amino acids. CDR3 residues: CASSFGQGRLEKLFF. CDR3 in DNA: TGCGCCAGCAGCTTTGGACAGGGGCGATTGGAAAAACTGTTTTTT.

The chain combines TRBV7-9 with TRBJ1-5; D might be TRBD1 (6 bases). Trimming cost V 5 bases and J 5 bases, with 16 bases left between them. CDR1 is SEHNR and CDR2 is FQNEAQ in the germline V gene (reference sequence). The CDR3 consists of 15 residues. CDR3 loop: CASSTGSSSHQPQHF. The CDR3 DNA sequence: TGTGCCAGCAGCACAGGGAGCTCGAGCCATCAGCCCCAGCATTTT.

This clone was counted a few times. The chain combines TRBV6-5 with TRBJ1-1; 7 nucleotides line up with TRBD1. After removal of 6 bases from V and 3 bases from J, the junction contained 7 bases not matched to a gene. Germline V gene lookup returns CDR1 MNHEY and CDR2 SVGAGI. The CDR3 consists of 14 residues. The CDR3 DNA reads as TGTGCCAGCAGAGAGGGGACAGCATACACTGAAGCTTTCTTT. Encoded protein: CASREGTAYTEAFF.

The chain uses TRBV9 and TRBJ2-1; 9 nucleotides line up with TRBD2. The CDR3 contains 16 residues. Germline loops: CDR1 SGDLS, CDR2 YYNGEE. The J segment lost 1 base and the V segment lost 3 bases, leaving 5 bases of the junction unmatched. The CDR3: CASSASGRHSYNEQFF. In DNA form, the CDR3 reads TGTGCCAGCAGCGCAAGCGGGAGGCATTCCTACAATGAGCAGTTCTTC.

The V call is TRBV27, the J call TRBJ2-2, with no clear D. Germline-derived CDR1 and CDR2 are MNHEY and SMNVEV (reference sequence). Trimming removed 6 bases at V and 1 base at J, with 15 bases between. CDR3 length: 16 residues. CDR3 region: CASRVLRGLNTGELFF. Written as DNA, the CDR3 is TGTGCCAGCAGGGTTTTGCGAGGCTTGAACACCGGGGAGCTGTTTTTT.

The table lists this clone with a count of one. This chain uses TRBV7-2 with TRBJ1-4; 7 nucleotides line up with TRBD1. CDR1 is SGHTA and CDR2 is FQGNSA in the germline V gene. The J segment lost 0 bases and the V segment lost 5 bases, leaving 6 bases of the junction unmatched. The CDR3 consists of 16 residues. In DNA, the CDR3 is TGTGCCAGCAGCCCTGACAGGGAAACAACTAATGAAAAACTGTTTTTT. Translating gives CASSPDRETTNEKLFF. The full variable domain, its missing parts supplied by reference TRBV7-2 and TRBJ1-4, is GAGVSQSPSNKVTEKGKDVELRCDPISGHTALYWYRQSLGQGLEFLIYFQGNSAPDKSGLPSDRFSAERTGGSVSTLTIQRTQQEDSAVYLCASSPDRETTNEKLFFGSGTQLSVL.

The chain recombines TRBV19 with TRBJ1-5; unclear D gene. Trimming took 6 bases from V and 8 from J, leaving 23 bases between them. The CDR3 sequence is 16 residues long. Per the germline V gene, CDR1 is LNHDA and CDR2 is SQIVND (reference sequence). This CDR3 reads CASSRSVAAAQEPQHF. The CDR3 region has the DNA TGTGCCAGTAGCCGATCGGTGGCAGCGGCCCAGGAGCCCCAGCATTTT.

This sequence joins TRBV6-4 and TRBJ2-1; 10 bases are a match to TRBD2. V lost 5 bases and J lost 8; bases outside the gene matches: 6. In germline, CDR1 is MRHNA, CDR2 SNTAGT. The CDR3 totals 14 residues. CDR3 in amino acids: CASSRLAGAYEQFF. The CDR3 nucleotides read TGTGCCAGCAGTCGTCTAGCGGGGGCTTATGAGCAGTTCTTC.